This T cell receptor (beta chain) comes out of a study of blood T cells in healthy people across ages. Primed by a sample-barcoded 5' primer and a J-beta primer mix, a second PCR proceeded for about 6 to 12 cycles. Via MiXCR, TCRdb re-called the 5' RACE reads, giving one row per CDR3 protein. The sample yields roughly 1,000,000 distinct CDR3 sequences, around 27% seen once. Germline assignment: CDR1 SGHRS and CDR2 YFSETQ. Between the trimmed V and J ends, which lost 5 bases and 0 bases, there was a span of 14 bases. This CDR3 contains 16 residues. This same sample was also part of a study on T cells of mothers and their children.

V usage is TRBV5-1 and J usage is TRBJ2-2; weak D call: TRBD1 (6 bases). Sequences were obtained from blood. This receptor was obtained from a girl between 2 and 10 years old in good health. The CDR3 sequence: CASRGTGNANTGELFF. The DNA of the CDR3 is TGCGCCAGCAGGGGCACAGGGAACGCGAACACCGGGGAGCTGTTTTTT.